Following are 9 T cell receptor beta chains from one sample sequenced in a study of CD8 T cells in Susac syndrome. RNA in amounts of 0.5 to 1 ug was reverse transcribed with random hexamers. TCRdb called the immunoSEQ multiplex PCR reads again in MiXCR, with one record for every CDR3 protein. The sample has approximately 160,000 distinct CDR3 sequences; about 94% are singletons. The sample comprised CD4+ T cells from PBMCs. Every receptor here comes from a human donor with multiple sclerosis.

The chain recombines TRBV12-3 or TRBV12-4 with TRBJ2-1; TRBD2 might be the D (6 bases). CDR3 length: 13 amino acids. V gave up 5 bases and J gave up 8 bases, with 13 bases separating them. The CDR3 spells CASSIKGGDEQFF. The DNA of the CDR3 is TGTGCCAGCAGTATAAAGGGAGGCGATGAGCAGTTCTTC.

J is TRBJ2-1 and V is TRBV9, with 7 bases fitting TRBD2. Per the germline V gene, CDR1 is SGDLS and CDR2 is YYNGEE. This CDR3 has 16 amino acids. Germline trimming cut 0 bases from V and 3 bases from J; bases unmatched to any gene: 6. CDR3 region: CASSVGSSGRYNEQFF. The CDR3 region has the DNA TGTGCCAGCAGCGTAGGGTCTAGCGGACGCTACAATGAGCAGTTCTTC.

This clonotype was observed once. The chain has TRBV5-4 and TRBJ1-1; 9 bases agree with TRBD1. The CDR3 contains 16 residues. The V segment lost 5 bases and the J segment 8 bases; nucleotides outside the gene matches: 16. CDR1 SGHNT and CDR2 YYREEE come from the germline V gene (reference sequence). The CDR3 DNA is TGTGCCAGCAGTCGAATGGTGTCCGGGACAGGGAGAGAAGCTTTCTTT. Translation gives CASSRMVSGTGREAFF.

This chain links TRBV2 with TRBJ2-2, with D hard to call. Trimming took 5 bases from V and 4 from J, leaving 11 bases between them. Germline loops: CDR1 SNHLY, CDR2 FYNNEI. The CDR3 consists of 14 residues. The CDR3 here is CASSLSWITGELFF. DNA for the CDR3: TGTGCCAGCAGTTTATCTTGGATCACCGGGGAGCTGTTTTTT.

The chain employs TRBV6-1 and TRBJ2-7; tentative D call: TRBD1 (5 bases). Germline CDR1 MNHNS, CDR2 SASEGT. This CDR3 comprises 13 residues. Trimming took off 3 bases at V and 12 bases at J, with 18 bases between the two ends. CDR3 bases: TGTGCCAGCAGTGATCAAGGGGCGATCCTCCTGTACTTC. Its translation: CASSDQGAILLYF.

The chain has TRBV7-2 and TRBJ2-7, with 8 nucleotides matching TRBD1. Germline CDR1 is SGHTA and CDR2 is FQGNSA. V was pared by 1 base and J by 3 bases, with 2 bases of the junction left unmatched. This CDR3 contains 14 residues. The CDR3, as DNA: TGTGCCAGCAGCTTAGGCAGGGGGCTCTACGAGCAGTACTTC. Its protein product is CASSLGRGLYEQYF.

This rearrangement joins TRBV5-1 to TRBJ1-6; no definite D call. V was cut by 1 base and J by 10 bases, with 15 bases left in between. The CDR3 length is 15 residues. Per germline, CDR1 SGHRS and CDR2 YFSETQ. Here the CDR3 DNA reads TGCGCCAGCAGCTTGAGTCCGACCCAGGACTCACCCCTCCACTTT. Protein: CASSLSPTQDSPLHF.

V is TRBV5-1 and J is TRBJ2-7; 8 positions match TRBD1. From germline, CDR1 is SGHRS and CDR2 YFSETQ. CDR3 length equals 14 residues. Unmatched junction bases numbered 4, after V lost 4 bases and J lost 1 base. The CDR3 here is CASSDRQGSYEQYF. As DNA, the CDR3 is TGCGCCAGCAGCGACCGACAGGGGTCCTACGAGCAGTACTTC.

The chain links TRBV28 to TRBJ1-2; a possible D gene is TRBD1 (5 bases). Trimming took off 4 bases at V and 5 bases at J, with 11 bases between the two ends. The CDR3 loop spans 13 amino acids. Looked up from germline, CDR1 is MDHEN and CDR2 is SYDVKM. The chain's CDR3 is CASSWLGEYGYTF. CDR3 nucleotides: TGTGCCAGCAGTTGGCTGGGGGAATATGGCTACACCTTC.